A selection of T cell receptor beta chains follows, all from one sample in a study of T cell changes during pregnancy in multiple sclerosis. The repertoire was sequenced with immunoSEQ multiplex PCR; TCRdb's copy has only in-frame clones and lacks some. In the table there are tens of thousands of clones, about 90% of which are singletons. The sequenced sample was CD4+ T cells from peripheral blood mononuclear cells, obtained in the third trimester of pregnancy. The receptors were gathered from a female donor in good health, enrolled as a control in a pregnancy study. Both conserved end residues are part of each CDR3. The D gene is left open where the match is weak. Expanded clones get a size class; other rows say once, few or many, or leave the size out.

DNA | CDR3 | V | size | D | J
TGCGCCAGCAGCTTGGTTGCGGGAGGATACAATGAGCAGTTCTTC | CASSLVAGGYNEQFF | TRBV5-1 | - | TRBD2 | TRBJ2-1
TGCGCCAGCAGCCAAGTAGGGGCAGATACGCAGTATTTT | CASSQVGADTQYF | TRBV4-3 | - | - | TRBJ2-3
TGTGCCAGCTCACCAGGGAGGGACACTGAAGCTTTCTTT | CASSPGRDTEAFF | TRBV18 | - | - | TRBJ1-1
TGTGCCAGCAGCTTAGCTTTGGGGGGAGGGTTCATCAATGAGCAGTTCTTC | CASSLALGGGFINEQFF | TRBV7-2 | - | TRBD2 | TRBJ2-1
TGTGCCAGCAGCTTAAATCTCTACGAGCAGTACTTC | CASSLNLYEQYF | TRBV7-2 | - | - | TRBJ2-7
TGTGCCAGCAGTTTAGTCCAGGGGAATGGCTACACCTTC | CASSLVQGNGYTF | TRBV27 | once | - | TRBJ1-2
TGCGCCAGCAGCTTACTCAGGGTAGGCACAGATACGCAGTATTTT | CASSLLRVGTDTQYF | TRBV5-1 | - | - | TRBJ2-3
TGTGCCAGCGCCCGGGGGGCAGATGGCTACACCTTC | CASARGADGYTF | TRBV25-1 | - | - | TRBJ1-2
TGCGCCAGCAGCTTGGACGGGAAGCGGGCCTACAATGAGCAGTTCTTC | CASSLDGKRAYNEQFF | TRBV5-1 | - | - | TRBJ2-1
TGTGCCACCAGCAGAGTTCAGGGGGAGATATATGGCTACACCTTC | CATSRVQGEIYGYTF | TRBV15 | - | TRBD1 | TRBJ1-2
TGTGCCAGTAGGGACAAACTTGACAATGAGCAGTTCTTC | CASRDKLDNEQFF | TRBV19 | - | - | TRBJ2-1
TGTGCCAGCAGGCAGGTAATTTCCACTGAAGCTTTCTTT | CASRQVISTEAFF | TRBV6-5 | - | - | TRBJ1-1
TGCAGCGTTGGACCGGGTGCTAGCACAGATACGCAGTATTTT | CSVGPGASTDTQYF | TRBV29-1 | - | - | TRBJ2-3
TGTGCCAGCAGTGACAACGGCGGAAGCAATCAGCCCCAGCATTTT | CASSDNGGSNQPQHF | TRBV6-1 | - | - | TRBJ1-5
TGTGCCAGTAGTAGCGCAGATACGCAGTATTTT | CASSSADTQYF | TRBV19 | - | - | TRBJ2-3
TGTGCCAGCAGCTTGCCGACGGGGGGCGGTGAAAAACTGTTTTTT | CASSLPTGGGEKLFF | TRBV28 | once | - | TRBJ1-4
TGTGCCAGCAGCAACACCCAGGGGACCGGGGAGCTGTTTTTT | CASSNTQGTGELFF | TRBV9 | - | - | TRBJ2-2
TGTGCCAGCAGCCTGGAGGGACTAGCGGGGGGGATGGAAACCGGGGAGCTGTTTTTT | CASSLEGLAGGMETGELFF | TRBV4-2 | once | TRBD2 | TRBJ2-2
TGTGCCAGCAGCCAAGTGGGTTTGGGGCAAAACTATGGCTACACCTTC | CASSQVGLGQNYGYTF | TRBV4-2 | - | - | TRBJ1-2
TGTGCCAGCAGTACAACAGGGGGTCCCAATCAGCCCCAGCATTTT | CASSTTGGPNQPQHF | TRBV28 | - | TRBD1 | TRBJ1-5
TGTGCCATCAGACCTATCCAGGCTGGAAACACCATATATTTT | CAIRPIQAGNTIYF | TRBV10-3 | - | - | TRBJ1-3
TGTGCCAGCAGCCATTTCGGGGTCGAAGATAACACTGAAGCTTTCTTT | CASSHFGVEDNTEAFF | TRBV4-2 | - | - | TRBJ1-1
TGCGCCAGCAGCCCGACCCCTGGACTAGCGGGAGGACGGTACAATGAGCAGTTCTTC | CASSPTPGLAGGRYNEQFF | TRBV5-1 | - | TRBD2 | TRBJ2-1
TGCAGCGTTGCGACAGGGGCCTTCACAGATACGCAGTATTTT | CSVATGAFTDTQYF | TRBV29-1 | - | TRBD1 | TRBJ2-3
TGTGCCAGCAGCTTACAGGGTAGCTCCTACAATGAGCAGTTCTTC | CASSLQGSSYNEQFF | TRBV11-3 | - | - | TRBJ2-1
TGCAGCGTTCAAGGTTCTCCCTCAGAGGACACTGAAGCTTTCTTT | CSVQGSPSEDTEAFF | TRBV29-1 | - | - | TRBJ1-1
TGTGCCAGCAGCGAACAACAGGGGACATTCTCCGAGCAGTACTTC | CASSEQQGTFSEQYF | TRBV7-2 | - | TRBD1 | TRBJ2-7
TGTGCCACCAGCAGATATCTGGCCCAGGGGACTGAAGCTTTCTTT | CATSRYLAQGTEAFF | TRBV15 | few | - | TRBJ1-1
TGTGCCAGCTCCCGGAGTGGGGGCCAAAACATTCAGTACTTC | CASSRSGGQNIQYF | TRBV28 | once | - | TRBJ2-4
TGTGCCAGCAGTTCTAGGAGACAGCTCTACACGCAGTATTTT | CASSSRRQLYTQYF | TRBV5-8 | - | - | TRBJ2-3
TGTGCCAGCTCACCGGATGCTAGCGGGCAAGAGACCCAGTACTTC | CASSPDASGQETQYF | TRBV18 | - | TRBD2 | TRBJ2-5
TGTGCCAGCAGTTTACCCGGAGGGGCTGAAGCTTTCTTT | CASSLPGGAEAFF | TRBV28 | - | - | TRBJ1-1
TGTGCCAGTACCACCACAGGGGGGTTCAGAAACACCATATATTTT | CASTTTGGFRNTIYF | TRBV19 | once | TRBD1 | TRBJ1-3
TGCGCCAGCAGCCAAGATGGAGGGAGGGTAACTTTCTTT | CASSQDGGRVTFF | TRBV4-1 | - | - | TRBJ1-1
TGTGCCAGTCGACTAGCGGGGACCCGGAGAGAGACCCAGTACTTC | CASRLAGTRRETQYF | TRBV6-5 | - | TRBD2 | TRBJ2-5
TGTGCCAGCAGCTTGGTCGGGAGGGTAGCCTTC | CASSLVGRVAF | TRBV11-2 | - | - | TRBJ1-2
TGTGCCAGCAGCCAAGAAGCGGCTGGGGGGGAGACCCAGTACTTC | CASSQEAAGGETQYF | TRBV4-2 | once | - | TRBJ2-5
TGCGCCAGCAGCTCGCACTTAAGGCGGGGGGAGGCAGATACGCAGTATTTT | CASSSHLRRGEADTQYF | TRBV5-1 | - | TRBD2 | TRBJ2-3
TGCACCAGCAGCTCCCGGAGGGACTCGACCGGCAAAGATGAAAAACTGTTTTTT | CTSSSRRDSTGKDEKLFF | TRBV1 | - | - | TRBJ1-4
TGTGCCAGCAAAATCGGGGGGCCTACCTACGAGCAGTACTTC | CASKIGGPTYEQYF | TRBV2 | - | - | TRBJ2-7
TGTGCCAGCAGCTTATGGTCGGCTACGGAGGGAGAAACCTACGAGCAGTACTTC | CASSLWSATEGETYEQYF | TRBV7-8 | - | - | TRBJ2-7
TGTGCCAGCAGTTTCATACTGATCCAGGATTCACCCCTCCACTTT | CASSFILIQDSPLHF | TRBV28 | - | - | TRBJ1-6
TGTGCCAGCAGTTTATTGGCGGGATCGGCAGATACGCAGTATTTT | CASSLLAGSADTQYF | TRBV28 | - | - | TRBJ2-3
TGTGCCAAGCGGGGCCAAGAGACCCAGTACTTC | CAKRGQETQYF | TRBV12-1 | - | - | TRBJ2-5
TGTGCCAGCAGCGGAAGCCCCCTCGGGACTGAAGCTTTCTTT | CASSGSPLGTEAFF | TRBV9 | few | - | TRBJ1-1
TGCGCCAGCAGCCAAGAGGGAGGCCTGGGAGACGAGCAGTACTTC | CASSQEGGLGDEQYF | TRBV4-3 | - | - | TRBJ2-7
TGTGCCATCAGTGAGTCGGTGGGGACAGTTTCCTACGAGCAGTACTTC | CAISESVGTVSYEQYF | TRBV10-3 | once | TRBD1 | TRBJ2-7
TGTGCCAGCAGCCCTCAGGGTAGGGGAGATACGCAGTATTTT | CASSPQGRGDTQYF | TRBV5-4 | - | - | TRBJ2-3
TGTGCCAGCAGCTTTGGACTAGCGGCCGGGCAGTTCTTC | CASSFGLAAGQFF | TRBV7-2 | few | TRBD2 | TRBJ2-1
TGTGCCAGCAGCTTAGCGAGGACAGGGACAGAGACCCAGTACTTC | CASSLARTGTETQYF | TRBV7-8 | - | TRBD1 | TRBJ2-5
TGTGCCAGCAGTTCCACGGGGGGGACCGGGGAGCTGTTTTTT | CASSSTGGTGELFF | TRBV28 | - | TRBD2 | TRBJ2-2